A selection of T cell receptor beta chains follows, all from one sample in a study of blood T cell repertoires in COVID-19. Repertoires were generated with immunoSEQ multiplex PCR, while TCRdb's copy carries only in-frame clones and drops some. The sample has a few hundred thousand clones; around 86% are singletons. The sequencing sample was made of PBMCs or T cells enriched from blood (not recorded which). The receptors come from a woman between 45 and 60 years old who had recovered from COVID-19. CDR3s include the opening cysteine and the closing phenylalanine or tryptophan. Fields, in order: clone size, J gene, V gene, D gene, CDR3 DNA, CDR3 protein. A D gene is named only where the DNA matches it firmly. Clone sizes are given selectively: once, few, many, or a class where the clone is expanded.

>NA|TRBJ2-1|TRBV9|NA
TGTGCCAGCAGCCCTACCGTGGGGCAGGGCGCGTACAATGAGCAGTTCTTC
CASSPTVGQGAYNEQFF
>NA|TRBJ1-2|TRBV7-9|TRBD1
TGTGCCAGCAGCTCGCAGGGGGCTAGGGGTTCGAGGGTGTACTTC
CASSSQGARGSRVYF
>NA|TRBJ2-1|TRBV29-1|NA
TGCAGCGCTCGGACTGGGGACAATGAGCAGTTCTTC
CSARTGDNEQFF
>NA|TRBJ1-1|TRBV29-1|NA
TGCAGCGTTGAAGGGACACCGATGAACACTGAAGCTTTCTTT
CSVEGTPMNTEAFF
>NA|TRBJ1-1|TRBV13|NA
TGTGCCAGCAGCTTACGTCCGGGGATTGGGAACACTGAAGCTTTCTTT
CASSLRPGIGNTEAFF
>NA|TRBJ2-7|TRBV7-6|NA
TGTGCCAGCAGCCCACCAACACAGGGCTCCTACGAGCAGTACTTC
CASSPPTQGSYEQYF
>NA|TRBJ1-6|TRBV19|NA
TGTGCCAGTAGTACAACAGGACGAGATAATTCACCCCTCCACTTT
CASSTTGRDNSPLHF
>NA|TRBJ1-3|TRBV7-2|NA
TGTGCCAGCAGCCCAAGACCTACAGGGGGAAACACCATATATTTT
CASSPRPTGGNTIYF
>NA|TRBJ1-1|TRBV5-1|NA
TGCGCCAGCAGCTTGGATGGGGGCAGGGACACTGAAGCTTTCTTT
CASSLDGGRDTEAFF
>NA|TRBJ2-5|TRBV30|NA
TGTGCCTGGAGTGTAACAGGGTTGTGGGAGACCCAGTACTTC
CAWSVTGLWETQYF
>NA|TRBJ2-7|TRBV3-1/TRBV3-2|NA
TGTGCCAGCAGCCAGCGACAGGGAGGCCAAGACGAGCAGTACTTC
CASSQRQGGQDEQYF
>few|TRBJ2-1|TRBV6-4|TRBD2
TGTGCCAGCAGTCCACTAGCGGGGGGGCCAGGTGAGCAGTTCTTC
CASSPLAGGPGEQFF
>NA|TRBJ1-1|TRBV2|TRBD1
TGTGCCAGCGTCCTGCAGGGGGAAGAGACTGAAGCTTTCTTT
CASVLQGEETEAFF
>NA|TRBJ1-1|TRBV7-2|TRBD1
TGTGCCAGCAGCTTTACGACAGGGGTGAACACTGAAGCTTTCTTT
CASSFTTGVNTEAFF
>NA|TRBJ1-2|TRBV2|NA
TGTGCCAGCACAGCTTCGAGGGCGGCAGAGAGCTACACCTTC
CASTASRAAESYTF
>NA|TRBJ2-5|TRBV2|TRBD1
TGTGCCAGCAGGGAGACAGGGGTAGGGGAGACCCAGTACTTC
CASRETGVGETQYF
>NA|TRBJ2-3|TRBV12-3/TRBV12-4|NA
TGTGCCAGCAGGCACTCGGGAACAGATACGCAGTATTTT
CASRHSGTDTQYF
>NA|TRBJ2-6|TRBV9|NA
TGTGCCAGCAGCGCGGAGGCGCCTCTTAGGGCCAACGTCCTGACTTTC
CASSAEAPLRANVLTF
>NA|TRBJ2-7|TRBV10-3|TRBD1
TGTGCCATCTCACCGGGACAGGGTGACCACGAGCAGTACTTC
CAISPGQGDHEQYF
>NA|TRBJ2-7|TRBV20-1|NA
TGCAGCCCGGTGGAGTCCTACGAGCAGTACTTC
CSPVESYEQYF
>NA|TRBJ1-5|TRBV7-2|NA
TGTGCCAGCAGCTTAGACAGCCAGCCCCAGCATTTT
CASSLDSQPQHF
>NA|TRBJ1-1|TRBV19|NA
TGTGCCAGTAGGACAGTCAACACTGAAGCTTTCTTT
CASRTVNTEAFF
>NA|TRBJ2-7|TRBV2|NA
TGTGCCAGCAGGCCCGGGAACGAGCAGTACTTC
CASRPGNEQYF
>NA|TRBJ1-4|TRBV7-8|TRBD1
TGTGCCAGCAGCTTCGGACAGGGGAATGAAAAACTGTTTTTT
CASSFGQGNEKLFF
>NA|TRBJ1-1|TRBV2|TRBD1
TGTGCCAGCAGTGAAGATCGGAGTTTGCGGACAGGGGGTACTGAAGCTTTCTTT
CASSEDRSLRTGGTEAFF
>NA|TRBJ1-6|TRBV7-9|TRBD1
TGTGCCAGCAGCTTAGTACAGGGGGATTCACCCCTCCACTTT
CASSLVQGDSPLHF
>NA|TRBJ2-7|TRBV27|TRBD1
TGTGCCAGCAGTTTCTCGGGACAGGAGTCCTACGAGCAGTACTTC
CASSFSGQESYEQYF
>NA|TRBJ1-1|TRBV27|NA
TGTGCCAGCAGTCAGATCGGCGGGGCCACTGAAGCTTTCTTT
CASSQIGGATEAFF
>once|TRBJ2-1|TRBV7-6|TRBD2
TGTGCCAGCAGCTTAGAGGCGGGAGAGGGGTGGAATGAGCAGTTCTTC
CASSLEAGEGWNEQFF
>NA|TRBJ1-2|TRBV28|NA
TGTGCCAGCAGTCAACAGGGTACTAACTATGGCTACACCTTC
CASSQQGTNYGYTF
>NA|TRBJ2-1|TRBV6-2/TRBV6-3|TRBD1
TGTGCCAGCAGTCACCTCCTTAAAACCGGGACAGCATCCTACAATGAGCAGTTCTTC
CASSHLLKTGTASYNEQFF
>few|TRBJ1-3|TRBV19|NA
TGTGCCAGTAAGAGGACAGCCGGAAACACCATATATTTT
CASKRTAGNTIYF
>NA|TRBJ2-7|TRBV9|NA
TGTGCCAGCAGCGTAGAGATTGGAGGGGGCAAAATCAACGAGCAGTACTTC
CASSVEIGGGKINEQYF
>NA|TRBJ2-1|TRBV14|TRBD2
TGTGCCAGCAGCCCCCCGGATAGCGGGAGATACAATGAGCAGTTCTTC
CASSPPDSGRYNEQFF
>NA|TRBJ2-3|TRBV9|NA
TGTGCCAGCAGCGTCGCGGGGGCCTCTAGCACAGATACGCAGTATTTT
CASSVAGASSTDTQYF
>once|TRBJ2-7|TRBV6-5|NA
TGTGCCAGCACCCCCCAGGGGTTCTACGAGCAGTACTTC
CASTPQGFYEQYF
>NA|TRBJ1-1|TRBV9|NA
TGTGCCAGCAGCGTGTCCCAGAACACTGAAGCTTTCTTT
CASSVSQNTEAFF
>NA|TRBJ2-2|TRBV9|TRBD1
TGTGCCAGCAGCGTTAAGACAGGGACCGGGGAGCTGTTTTTT
CASSVKTGTGELFF
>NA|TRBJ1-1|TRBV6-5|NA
TGTGCCAGCAGGGCATCATCGAACACTGAAGCTTTCTTT
CASRASSNTEAFF
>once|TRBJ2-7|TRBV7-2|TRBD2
TGTGCCAGCAGCTTAAGCGGGACCTTCTACGAGCAGTACTTC
CASSLSGTFYEQYF
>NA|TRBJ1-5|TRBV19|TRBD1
TGTGCCAGTACCCAGGCAGGGGGTATGCAGCCCCAGCATTTT
CASTQAGGMQPQHF
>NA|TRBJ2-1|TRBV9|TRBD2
TGTGCCAGCAGCGGGACTAGCGGGGGTAATGAGCAGTTCTTC
CASSGTSGGNEQFF
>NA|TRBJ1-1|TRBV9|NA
TGTGCCAGCAGCGCACTACAGGGAATGAACACTGAAGCTTTCTTT
CASSALQGMNTEAFF
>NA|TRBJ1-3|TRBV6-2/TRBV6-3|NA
TGTGCCAGCAGACCTCAGAGTGGACAGCCCTCTGGAAACACCATATATTTT
CASRPQSGQPSGNTIYF
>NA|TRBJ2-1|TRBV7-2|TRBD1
TGTGCCAGCAGTTCGGGACAGGGGAGGAATGAGCAGTTCTTC
CASSSGQGRNEQFF
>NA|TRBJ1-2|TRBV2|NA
TGTGCCAGCAGTCGGACAGTTAACTATGGCTACACCTTC
CASSRTVNYGYTF
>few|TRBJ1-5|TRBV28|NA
TGTGCCAGCAGCCCAACTCACGGCAATCAGCCCCAGCATTTT
CASSPTHGNQPQHF
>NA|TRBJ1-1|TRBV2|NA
TGTGCCAGCAGTGGTGGGGGGAGCCTTTCCCCACTGAACACTGAAGCTTTCTTT
CASSGGGSLSPLNTEAFF
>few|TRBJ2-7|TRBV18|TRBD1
TGTGCCAGCTCACCCACAGGGGTCGAGCAGTACTTC
CASSPTGVEQYF
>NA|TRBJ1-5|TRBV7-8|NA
TGTGCCAGCAGCGTGGGACACGATAGCAATCAGCCCCAGCATTTT
CASSVGHDSNQPQHF